The sequence of this T cell receptor beta chain was determined in a study of spatial heterogeneity in lung cancer (dated by TCRdb to about 2019). Broadly, across the study: Beta-chain transcripts were consistently detected in greater numbers than alpha-chain transcripts, which likely reflected higher beta-chain transcript abundance. In the raw uncorrected reads, each unique combination of TCR and UMI appeared on average more than ten times. The study quantitatively compared TCR alpha and beta repertoires across multiple tumor regions, matched nontumor lung and blood in non-small cell lung cancer. TCR repertoire features were related to nonsynonymous mutation counts determined by whole-exome sequencing of tumor tissue. At surgery, both alpha and beta chains were TCR-sequenced in 200 to 250 tumor regions, 64 matched nontumor lung samples and 56 PBMC samples. The paper's findings and limits, for the study overall: Ubiquitous expanded tumor TCRs showed up in blood more often at tumor resection than at routine follow-up. Additional single-cell paired TCR alpha and beta sequencing was considered necessary to confirm, at a functional level, the hypothesis that regional TCRs recognize regional mutations.

Comment on this clonotype: It has no known antigen specificity. Nothing much larger sits one base from this clone, and base qualities are not available.

In the germline V gene, CDR1 corresponds to SGHAT and CDR2 to FQNNGV. From the cysteine up to the phenylalanine, the CDR3 has a length of 14 residues. The sequence is cut down to CDR3 DNA, 42 bases in frame from base 1. The germline V and J ends show losses of 5 bases and 1 base respectively, and no gene match explains 3 bases of the junction. The intended sense of this specimen's time point label: sample taken at primary tumor resection. For TCR sequencing, whole RNA was extracted from tumor and nontumor lung tissue, or from cryopreserved PBMC samples, and no cell sorting was done. Samples were obtained from 65 to 90 patients with early-stage, untreated non-small cell lung cancer from the lung TRACERx cohort. Only patients for whom sufficient RNA was available from at least two tumor regions were selected for TCR sequencing. The library was generated by 5' RACE. The sample was run on a NextSeq 500. To allow correction of PCR and sequencing errors, the TCR library protocol tagged every TCR cDNA molecule with a unique molecular identifier. Under the source paper's analysis protocol: TCR identification, UMI-based error correction and CDR3 extraction were performed with Decombinator tools. TCRs above a frequency of 2 per 1,000, corresponding to the top 1% of the tumor frequency distribution, were defined as expanded. Renyi diversity was computed with the R vegan package after each repertoire had been subsampled 100 times to 5,000 TCRs. CDR3 similarity networks were built from amino acid triplet string-kernel similarity, connecting CDR3s with pairwise similarity above 0.82. The raw public data were reprocessed by TCRdb itself: fastp quality trimming at Q25, MiXCR clonotype calling, in-frame beta chains only. For every CDR3 protein sequence, its rows merge into one entry that carries the most common genes and DNA. TCRdb, not the original authors, processed these V and J calls. For this sample there are 77,000 or so distinct CDR3 sequences; approximately 21% appear just once. Together, the top ten hold 5% to 7.5% of the sample.

The chain is encoded by TRBV11-2 joined to TRBJ2-5, and 8 junctional nucleotides match TRBD2. This TCR was sampled from a male donor with early-stage non-small cell lung cancer. The sample was PBMCs, taken at surgery. The nucleotide sequence is TGTGCCAGCAGCCCGGGGGGGGGCCAAGAGACCCAGTACTTC. This yields the protein CASSPGGGQETQYF.